One and the same sample provided the 5 T cell receptor beta chains below, sequenced in a study of blood T cells in healthy people across ages. PCR was performed a second time for about 7 to 11 cycles using a sample-barcoded 5' primer and a J-beta primer mix. Via MiXCR, TCRdb re-called the 5' RACE reads, giving one row per CDR3 protein. The sample holds some 640,000 distinct CDR3 sequences, under 30% seen once. Input material: blood. Receptor source: a woman at least 80 years old in good health.

In its sample, this clonotype was seen many times. The chain couples TRBV7-2 to TRBJ1-1, with no clear D. This CDR3 contains 14 residues. The V end was cut by 2 bases, the J end by 1 base, with 8 bases between. The germline CDR1 and CDR2 sequences are SGHTA and FQGNSA. In DNA, the CDR3 is TGTGCCAGCAGCTTAATGATGGAGAACACTGAAGCTTTCTTT. Its protein is CASSLMMENTEAFF.

The chain carries TRBV6-2 or TRBV6-3 and TRBJ2-5, with D hard to call. Judging by the DNA end, TRBJ2-7 fits better; the J call may be wrong. The CDR3 loop spans 13 amino acids. Germline loops: CDR1 MNHEY, CDR2 SVGEGT. The DNA for the CDR3 is TGTGCCAGGGCGAGACCCCACTCGATCGAGCAGTACTTC. Translating gives CARARPHSIEQYF.

V and J are TRBV5-1 and TRBJ1-1, with TRBD1 identical over 8 bases. CDR1 and CDR2 (germline): SGHRS, YFSETQ. The V segment lost 0 bases and the J segment 4 bases; nucleotides outside the gene matches: 8. The CDR3 has 16 residues. CDR3 coding DNA: TGCGCCAGCAGCTTGGAGGGTCGCAGGGGGCCCACTGAAGCTTTCTTT. It yields the protein CASSLEGRRGPTEAFF.

Concerning this clonotype: With a much larger clone just one base away, this may be a read error. Here the CDR3 DNA reads TGTGTCAGCAGCGTAGGGCAGGGGCTGGAGTCACCCCTCCACTTT. Amino acids: CVSSVGQGLESPLHF. The chain joins TRBV9 to TRBJ1-6, with D perhaps TRBD1 (6 bases). The CDR3 length is 15 residues. From germline, CDR1 is SGDLS and CDR2 YYNGEE. The entire variable domain, with the rest obtained from reference TRBV9 and TRBJ1-6, is as follows: DSGVTQTPKHLITATGQRVTLRCSPRSGDLSVYWYQQSLDQGLQFLIQYYNGEERAKGNILERFSAQQFPDLHSELNLSSLELGDSALYFCVSSVGQGLESPLHFGNGTRLTVT.

Ten or more counts support this clonotype. The rearrangement uses TRBV6-5 and TRBJ2-3, with D unclear. V lost 10 bases to trimming and J lost 4 bases, with 3 bases between them. This CDR3 region has 9 residues. CDR1 and CDR2 (germline): MNHEY, SVGAGI. CDR3 region: CAMPDTQYF. For the CDR3, the DNA is TGTGCCATGCCAGATACGCAGTATTTT.